Below, 27 T cell receptor beta chains from the same sample are listed, as sequenced in a study of T-cell reconstitution after alpha-beta-depleted transplantation in children. Unique molecular identifiers were used to barcode this TCRbeta library. TCRdb reprocessed the PCR reads via MiXCR and lists one record per CDR3 protein. Here the sample spans 450,000 to 600,000 distinct CDR3 sequences, about a sixth being singletons. The material was PBMCs from the stem cell graft donor, obtained from the stem cell graft. These TCRs come from a human donor who donated a stem cell graft to a child with acute lymphoblastic leukemia.

In its sample, this clonotype was seen a few times. The V and J genes are TRBV29-1 and TRBJ2-2; D may be TRBD1 (5 bases). The germline gives CDR1 SQVTM, CDR2 ANQGSEA. V was trimmed by 1 base and J by 1 base, leaving 13 bases between them. The CDR3 is made up of 16 amino acids. CDR3 coding DNA: TGCAGCGTTGAAGGAGTGGCAGGGCAGAACACCGGGGAGCTGTTTTTT. It translates to CSVEGVAGQNTGELFF.

The chain is built from TRBV21-1 and TRBJ2-5; the D call in the table, TRBD2, was not verified against the DNA. TRBV21-1 is noted as a pseudogene. The CDR3 is made up of 15 amino acids. CDR3 nucleotide sequence: TGTGCCGTCCAGGGAGCGGGAGGCAACCAAGAGACCCAGTACTTC. Its protein product is CAVQGAGGNQETQYF.

This chain joins TRBV5-6 and TRBJ2-5; D ambiguous. The V gene's germline CDR1 is SGHDT and CDR2 YYEEEE. CDR3 size: 16 residues. The V end lost 5 bases, the J end lost 5 bases, and 22 bases lay between the germline ends. CDR3 loop: CASRRRSESVAETQYF. DNA of the CDR3: TGTGCCAGCAGGAGACGCTCGGAGTCGGTTGCGGAGACCCAGTACTTC.

The V gene is TRBV5-1, the J gene TRBJ2-7, with D possibly being TRBD2 (5 bases). Trimming removed 4 bases from V and 1 base from J, with 12 bases in between. CDR1 is SGHRS and CDR2 is YFSETQ in the germline V gene. The CDR3 contains 14 residues. CDR3 bases: TGCGCCAGCAGCGGCGGGTCATATTCCTACGAGCAGTACTTC. Translated, it gives CASSGGSYSYEQYF.

A few counts support this clonotype. The rearrangement uses TRBV3-1 and TRBJ1-6; D ambiguous. Germline V CDR1 and CDR2: LGHDT, YNNKEL (reference sequence). The length of the CDR3 is 14 residues. Trimming shortened V by 0 bases and J by 5 bases, and 5 bases separated the two germline ends. This chain's CDR3 is CASSQDWDNSPLHF. CDR3 nucleotide sequence: TGTGCCAGCAGCCAAGATTGGGATAATTCACCCCTCCACTTT.

This chain connects TRBV7-3 to TRBJ2-1; 11 positions agree with TRBD2. The CDR3 length is 16 residues. Germline lookup yields CDR1 SGHTA and CDR2 FQGTGA. Losses at the gene ends were 5 bases for V and 3 bases for J; bases not matched to a gene: 6. Here the CDR3 reads CASSILAGGVYNEQFF. CDR3 coding DNA: TGTGCCAGCAGCATTCTAGCGGGAGGAGTCTACAATGAGCAGTTCTTC. The complete variable domain, with remaining parts taken from reference TRBV7-3 and TRBJ2-1, reads GAGVSQTPSNKVTEKGKYVELRCDPISGHTALYWYRQSLGQGPEFLIYFQGTGAADDSGLPNDRFFAVRPEGSVSTLKIQRTERGDSAVYLCASSILAGGVYNEQFFGPGTRLTVL.

The chain links TRBV5-1 to TRBJ2-5; 7 positions match TRBD1. From germline, CDR1 is SGHRS and CDR2 YFSETQ. The ends lost 5 bases at V and 5 bases at J; junction bases unmatched: 12. The CDR3 sequence is 15 residues long. DNA of the CDR3: TGCGCCAGCAGTCCCGAAACCACAGGGGCGGAGACCCAGTACTTC. Translation: CASSPETTGAETQYF. Full variable domain (missing parts from reference TRBV5-1 and TRBJ2-5): KAGVTQTPRYLIKTRGQQVTLSCSPISGHRSVSWYQQTPGQGLQFLFEYFSETQRNKGNFPGRFSGRQFSNSRSEMNVSTLELGDSALYLCASSPETTGAETQYFGPGTRLLVL.

This chain uses TRBV5-1 with TRBJ2-7, with 13 bases lining up with TRBD2. The V gene end was trimmed by 0 bases and the J gene end by 2 bases; junction bases not matched to a gene: 2. Germline V CDR1 and CDR2: SGHRS, YFSETQ. This CDR3 spans 16 amino acids. Written as DNA, the CDR3 is TGCGCCAGCAGCTTGGGGGGACTAGCGGGGCCCTACGAGCAGTACTTC. This codes for CASSLGGLAGPYEQYF.

The CDR3 reads CASSVALAGVDTQYF. The CDR3 region has the DNA TGTGCCAGCAGTGTAGCCCTAGCGGGAGTCGATACGCAGTATTTT. The chain couples TRBV25-1 to TRBJ2-3; 10 nucleotides line up with TRBD2. Germline loops: CDR1 MGHDK, CDR2 SYGVNS. V dropped 4 bases and J dropped 6; count of bases not matched to a gene: 7. The CDR3 contains 15 residues. Supplemented by reference TRBV25-1 and TRBJ2-3, the full variable domain reads EADIYQTPRYLVIGTGKKITLECSQTMGHDKMYWYQQDPGMELHLIHYSYGVNSTEKGDLSSESTVSRIRTEHFPLTLESARPSHTSQYLCASSVALAGVDTQYFGPGTRLTVL.

In nucleotides, the CDR3 is TGTGCCAGCAGATACGGCGGTCCATCCTACAATGAGCAGTTCTTC. It encodes CASRYGGPSYNEQFF. The chain carries TRBV7-6 and TRBJ2-1; no clear D. The CDR3 totals 15 residues. Germline V CDR1 and CDR2: SGHVS, FNYEAQ. Trimming shortened V by 6 bases and J by 1 base, and 13 bases separated the two germline ends.

The rearrangement links TRBV3-1 to TRBJ1-3; D ambiguous. Trimming shortened V by 3 bases and J by 0 bases, and 12 bases separated the two germline ends. CDR1 is LGHDT, CDR2 YNNKEL, per germline (reference sequence). This CDR3 contains 16 residues. The DNA of the CDR3 is TGTGCCAGCAGCCAGGGAATACAGAGCTCTGGAAACACCATATATTTT. It encodes CASSQGIQSSGNTIYF.

This clonotype was seen a handful of times. The chain recombines TRBV24-1 with TRBJ2-2; 8 positions match TRBD2. Per germline, CDR1 KGHDR and CDR2 SFDVKD. J lost 5 bases, V lost 3 bases, and 16 bases had no gene match. The length of the CDR3 is 19 residues. CDR3 nucleotides: TGTGCCACCAGTGATCGGGGACAAAGCAGCGGGAGAAGTACCGGGGAGCTGTTTTTT. It specifies CATSDRGQSSGRSTGELFF.

This clonotype was picked up a small number of times. This rearrangement joins TRBV5-1 to TRBJ2-3, with 9 bases aligning to TRBD2. Unmatched junction bases numbered 2, after V lost 0 bases and J lost 0 bases. The V gene's germline CDR1 is SGHRS and CDR2 YFSETQ. The CDR3 is made up of 16 amino acids. The CDR3 reads CASSLVSGSSTDTQYF. The DNA of the CDR3 is TGCGCCAGCAGCTTGGTTAGCGGGAGCAGCACAGATACGCAGTATTTT. Complete variable domain (other parts from reference TRBV5-1 and TRBJ2-3): KAGVTQTPRYLIKTRGQQVTLSCSPISGHRSVSWYQQTPGQGLQFLFEYFSETQRNKGNFPGRFSGRQFSNSRSEMNVSTLELGDSALYLCASSLVSGSSTDTQYFGPGTRLTVL.

The chain has TRBV20-1 and TRBJ1-2; TRBD1 is a possible D gene (5 bases). The V gene's germline CDR1 is DFQATT and CDR2 SNEGSKA (reference sequence). CDR3 size: 19 residues. V was clipped by 4 bases and J by 1 base, with 28 bases between them. CDR3 sequence (DNA): TGCAGTGCTATGGAAGTTCGGGGCGGGACTCGCGCTCTTAACTATGGCTACACCTTC. This encodes CSAMEVRGGTRALNYGYTF.

The chain uses TRBV7-9 and TRBJ2-3, with D unresolved. The CDR3 length is 13 residues. Per the germline V gene, CDR1 is SEHNR and CDR2 is FQNEAQ (reference sequence). The V end was cut by 5 bases, the J end by 6 bases, with 12 bases between. CDR3 in DNA: TGTGCCAGCAGCCCCGCCTATCCGGATACGCAGTATTTT. Its protein is CASSPAYPDTQYF.

In this sample, this clonotype turned up a few times. The chain recombines TRBV20-1 with TRBJ2-4, with TRBD1 matching over 9 bases. The CDR3 runs to 14 residues. V lost 5 bases to trimming and J lost 7 bases; unmatched junction nucleotides: 9. Germline CDR1 is DFQATT and CDR2 is SNEGSKA (reference sequence). The CDR3 DNA is TGCAGTGCTGAAAAGAGGACAGGGGTGAACATTCAGTACTTC. Its translation: CSAEKRTGVNIQYF.

This clonotype turned up a few times. The chain carries TRBV7-2 and TRBJ2-7, with 8 positions matching TRBD2. The ends lost 5 bases at V and 3 bases at J; junction bases unmatched: 9. The V gene's germline CDR1 is SGHTA and CDR2 FQGNSA. The CDR3 loop spans 15 amino acids. The DNA of the CDR3 is TGTGCCAGCAGCCCCATCGGACTAGCAGTCTACGAGCAGTACTTC. Its translation: CASSPIGLAVYEQYF.

The chain has TRBV5-5 and TRBJ1-5; D is perhaps TRBD1 (6 bases). The length of the CDR3 is 16 residues. Per germline, CDR1 SGHKS and CDR2 YYEKEE (reference sequence). V lost 4 bases and J 10 bases, leaving 24 bases between the germline ends. The CDR3 loop reads CASSRTATPNTGPQHF. CDR3 sequence (DNA): TGTGCCAGCAGCCGGACAGCCACCCCCAATACGGGTCCCCAGCATTTT.

The chain couples TRBV20-1 to TRBJ2-7; 9 nucleotides match TRBD1. CDR3 size: 15 residues. From germline, CDR1 is DFQATT and CDR2 SNEGSKA (reference sequence). V shed 6 bases, J shed 2 bases, and the junction held 11 bases outside the gene matches. CDR3 nucleotide sequence: TGCAGTGCCATCATGGGGGACAGGGCAACCTACGAGCAGTACTTC. Translation: CSAIMGDRATYEQYF.

This rearrangement joins TRBV4-2 to TRBJ2-3; 9 bases line up with TRBD2. The germline gives CDR1 LGHNA, CDR2 YNFKEQ. After removal of 2 bases from V and 4 bases from J, the junction contained 16 bases not matched to a gene. CDR3 size: 19 residues. For the CDR3, the DNA is TGTGCCAGCAGCCAAAATTTTCTGTCGGGTAGCGGGAGTCCAGATACGCAGTATTTT. Protein product: CASSQNFLSGSGSPDTQYF.

There are a few counts of this clonotype. The rearrangement links TRBV20-1 to TRBJ2-1; D perhaps matches TRBD2 (5 bases). The CDR3 has 15 amino acids. The V end lost 0 bases, the J end lost 8 bases, and 17 bases lay between the germline ends. CDR1 is DFQATT and CDR2 is SNEGSKA in the germline V gene (reference sequence). The CDR3 reads CSARDHGGPLYEQFF. The CDR3 DNA reads as TGCAGTGCTAGAGATCACGGAGGACCCCTGTATGAGCAGTTCTTC.

The CDR3 nucleotides read TGCAGCGTTGCAAGCCCGGGCATAAGGGAGCAGTACTTC. This codes for CSVASPGIREQYF. The chain links TRBV29-1 to TRBJ2-7; no firm D call. The CDR3 length is 13 residues. V lost 4 bases to trimming and J lost 7 bases, with 17 bases between them. Germline V gene lookup returns CDR1 SQVTM and CDR2 ANQGSEA.

The V call is TRBV29-1, the J call TRBJ2-7, with TRBD1 as a possible D gene (6 bases). V dropped 6 bases and J dropped 1 base, with 13 bases sitting between them. Germline CDR1 reads SQVTM; CDR2 reads ANQGSEA. This CDR3 comprises 13 residues. CDR3: CSVSRQGSYEQYF. For the CDR3, the DNA is TGCAGCGTCTCGCGGCAGGGGTCCTACGAGCAGTACTTC.

This rearrangement joins TRBV5-6 to TRBJ1-2, with D unresolved. Germline values: CDR1 SGHDT, CDR2 YYEEEE. The CDR3 loop spans 11 amino acids. V dropped 0 bases and J dropped 10 bases, with 7 bases sitting between them. DNA for the CDR3: TGTGCCAGCAGCTTGGTGAGGGACTACACCTTC. As protein: CASSLVRDYTF. Full variable domain (rest looked up from reference TRBV5-6 and TRBJ1-2): DAGVTQSPTHLIKTRGQQVTLRCSPKSGHDTVSWYQQALGQGPQFIFQYYEEEERQRGNFPDRFSGHQFPNYSSELNVNALLLGDSALYLCASSLVRDYTFGSGTRLTVV.

This clonotype showed up just a few times. This chain uses TRBV5-1 with TRBJ2-7, with 7 bases matching TRBD1. The ends lost 4 bases at V and 1 base at J; junction bases unmatched: 8. The germline CDR1 and CDR2 sequences are SGHRS and YFSETQ. The CDR3 extends over 15 amino acids. The CDR3 loop reads CASSPWTGSSYEQYF. DNA of the CDR3: TGCGCCAGCAGCCCATGGACAGGTAGTTCCTACGAGCAGTACTTC.

The V and J genes are TRBV7-9 and TRBJ1-4; no clear D. Deletions cut 2 bases from V and 0 bases from J, with 10 bases between. The CDR3 has 16 amino acids. In germline, CDR1 is SEHNR, CDR2 FQNEAQ (reference sequence). This CDR3 is CASSLIPAATNEKLFF. The CDR3 DNA reads TGTGCCAGCAGCTTAATTCCGGCTGCAACTAATGAAAAACTGTTTTTT.

This clonotype was seen more than once but under ten times. The rearrangement uses TRBV20-1 and TRBJ2-3; D not certain. This CDR3 has 12 residues. Trimming stripped 2 bases from V and 6 bases from J, with 9 bases between. Germline CDR1 and CDR2: DFQATT and SNEGSKA (reference sequence). The CDR3 loop is CSARTQPDTQYF. The DNA of the CDR3 is TGCAGTGCTAGAACCCAGCCGGATACGCAGTATTTT.